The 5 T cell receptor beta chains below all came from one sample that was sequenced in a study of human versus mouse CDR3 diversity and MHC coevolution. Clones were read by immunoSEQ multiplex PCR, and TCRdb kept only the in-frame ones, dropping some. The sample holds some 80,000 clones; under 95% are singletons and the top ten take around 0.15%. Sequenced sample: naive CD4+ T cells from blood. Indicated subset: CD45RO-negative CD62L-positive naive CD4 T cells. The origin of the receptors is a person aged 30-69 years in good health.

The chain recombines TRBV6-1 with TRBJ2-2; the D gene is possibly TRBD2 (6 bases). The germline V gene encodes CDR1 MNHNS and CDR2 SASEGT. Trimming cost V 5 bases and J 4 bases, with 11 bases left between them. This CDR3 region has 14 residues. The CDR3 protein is CASSPKGLTGELFF. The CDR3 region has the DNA TGTGCCAGCAGTCCGAAGGGACTCACCGGGGAGCTGTTTTTT.

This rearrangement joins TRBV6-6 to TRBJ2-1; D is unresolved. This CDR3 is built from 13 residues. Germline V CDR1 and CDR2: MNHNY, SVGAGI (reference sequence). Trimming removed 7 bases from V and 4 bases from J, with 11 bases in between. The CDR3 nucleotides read TGTGCCAGCAAGTACACAATTTACAATGAGCAGTTCTTC. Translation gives CASKYTIYNEQFF.

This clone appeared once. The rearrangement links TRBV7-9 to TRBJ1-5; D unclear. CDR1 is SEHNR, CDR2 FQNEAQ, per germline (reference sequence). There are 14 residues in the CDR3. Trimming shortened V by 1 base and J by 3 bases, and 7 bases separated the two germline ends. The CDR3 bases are TGTGCCAGCAGCTTAGAAGGAGACAATCAGCCCCAGCATTTT. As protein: CASSLEGDNQPQHF.

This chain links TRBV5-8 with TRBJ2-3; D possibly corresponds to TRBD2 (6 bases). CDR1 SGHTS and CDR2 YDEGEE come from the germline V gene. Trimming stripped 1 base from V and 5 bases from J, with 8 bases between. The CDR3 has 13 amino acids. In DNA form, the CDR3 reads TGTGCCAGCAGCTTGAGGGGAGGAGATACGCAGTATTTT. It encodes CASSLRGGDTQYF.

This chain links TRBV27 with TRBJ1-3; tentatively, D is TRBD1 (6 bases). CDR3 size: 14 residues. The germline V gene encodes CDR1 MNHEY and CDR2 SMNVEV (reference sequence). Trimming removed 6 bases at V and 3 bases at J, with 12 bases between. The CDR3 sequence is CASREQGFGNTIYF. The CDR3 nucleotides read TGTGCCAGCAGGGAGCAGGGGTTTGGAAACACCATATATTTT.